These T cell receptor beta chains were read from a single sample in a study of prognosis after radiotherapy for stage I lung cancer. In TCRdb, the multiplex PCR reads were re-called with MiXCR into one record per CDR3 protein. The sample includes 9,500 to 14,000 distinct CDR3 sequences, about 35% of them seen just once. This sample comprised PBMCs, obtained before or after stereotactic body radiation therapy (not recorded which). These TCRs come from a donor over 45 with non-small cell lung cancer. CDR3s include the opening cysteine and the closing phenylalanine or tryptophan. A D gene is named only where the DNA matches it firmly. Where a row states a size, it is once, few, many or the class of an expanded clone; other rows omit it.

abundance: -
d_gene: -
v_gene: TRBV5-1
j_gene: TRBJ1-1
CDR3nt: TGCGCCAGCAGCTTGACACACCCTACCACTGAAGCTTTCTTT
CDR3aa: CASSLTHPTTEAFF

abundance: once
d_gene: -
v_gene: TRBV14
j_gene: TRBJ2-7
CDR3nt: TGTGCCAGCAGCCGAGCTAGGGTTTCCGAGCAGTACTTC
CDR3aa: CASSRARVSEQYF

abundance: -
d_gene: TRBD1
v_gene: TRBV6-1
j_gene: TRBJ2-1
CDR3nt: TGTGCCAGCGGATTAGCCGGGACAGGACTAAGGAATGAGCAGTTCTTC
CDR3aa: CASGLAGTGLRNEQFF

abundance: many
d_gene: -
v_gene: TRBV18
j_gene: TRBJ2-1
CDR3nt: TGTGCCAGCTCAACAGGGAATCTACAGTTCTTC
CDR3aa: CASSTGNLQFF

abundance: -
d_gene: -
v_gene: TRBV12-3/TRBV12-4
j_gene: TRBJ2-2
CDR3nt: TGTGCCAGCAGTTTCCGGATATACGCCGGGCAGCTGTTTTTT
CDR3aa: CASSFRIYAGQLFF

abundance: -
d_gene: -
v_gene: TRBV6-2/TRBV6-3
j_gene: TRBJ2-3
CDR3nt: TGTGCCAGTTTACGGGGGACAGATACGCAGTATTTT
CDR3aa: CASLRGTDTQYF

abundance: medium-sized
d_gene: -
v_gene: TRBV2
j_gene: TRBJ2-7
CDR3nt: TGTGCCAGCAGGGACCTTCTCTACGAGCAGTACTTC
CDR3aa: CASRDLLYEQYF

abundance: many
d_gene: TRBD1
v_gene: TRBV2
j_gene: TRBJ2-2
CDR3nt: TGTGCCAGCAGTGAATGGACAGGGGGCGCCGGGGAGCTGTTTTTT
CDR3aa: CASSEWTGGAGELFF

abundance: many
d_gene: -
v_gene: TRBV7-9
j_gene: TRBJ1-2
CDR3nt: TGTGCCAGCAGCCCCGCCTCAGTCCTTGGCTACACCTTC
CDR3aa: CASSPASVLGYTF

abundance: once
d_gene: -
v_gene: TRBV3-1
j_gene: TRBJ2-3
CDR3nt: TGTGCCAGCAGCCAAGGGGGGGACACAGATACGCAGTATTTT
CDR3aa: CASSQGGDTDTQYF

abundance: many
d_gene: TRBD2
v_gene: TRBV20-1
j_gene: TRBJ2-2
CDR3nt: TGCAGTGCTGCGGGGGGGCCTCGCACCGGGGAGCTGTTTTTT
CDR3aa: CSAAGGPRTGELFF

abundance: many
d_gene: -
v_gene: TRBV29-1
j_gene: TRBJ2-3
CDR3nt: TGCAGCGTTGAGCGTCTTCCTAGCACAGATACGCAGTATTTT
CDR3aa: CSVERLPSTDTQYF

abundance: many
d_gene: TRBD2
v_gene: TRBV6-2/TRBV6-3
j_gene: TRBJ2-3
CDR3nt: TGTGCCAGCAAAGGTCTAGCGGTTCCCACAGATACGCAGTATTTT
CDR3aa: CASKGLAVPTDTQYF

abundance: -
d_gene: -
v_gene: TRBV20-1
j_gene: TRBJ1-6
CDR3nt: TGCAGTGCTATAGCGGGCCAGGATAATTCGCCCCTCCACTTT
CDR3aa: CSAIAGQDNSPLHF

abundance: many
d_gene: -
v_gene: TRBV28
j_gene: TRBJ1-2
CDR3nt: TGTGCCAGCAGTCCCGACAGCGTTCTCACCTTC
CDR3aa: CASSPDSVLTF

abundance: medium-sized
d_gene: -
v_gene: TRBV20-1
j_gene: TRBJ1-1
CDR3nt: TGCAGTGTGAAACAGGAGCTCCTCACTGAAGCTTTCTTT
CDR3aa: CSVKQELLTEAFF

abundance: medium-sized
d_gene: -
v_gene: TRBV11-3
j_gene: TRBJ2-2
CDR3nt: TGTGCCAGCAGCTTAGGACGGGGTCGGAGGTCGAACACCGGGGAGCTGTTTTTT
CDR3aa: CASSLGRGRRSNTGELFF

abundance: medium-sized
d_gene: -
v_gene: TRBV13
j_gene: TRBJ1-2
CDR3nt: TGTGCCAGCAGCAGTACAATAGAGACGTCCTATGGCTACACCTTC
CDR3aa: CASSSTIETSYGYTF

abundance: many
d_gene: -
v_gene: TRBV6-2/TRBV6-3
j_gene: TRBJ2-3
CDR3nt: TGTGCCAGCAGTTACGGGGCGGGATCATCAGATACGCAGTATTTT
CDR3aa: CASSYGAGSSDTQYF

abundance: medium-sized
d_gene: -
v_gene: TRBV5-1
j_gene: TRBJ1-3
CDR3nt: TGCGCCAGCAGCTTGGACTTTCGAAACACCATATATTTT
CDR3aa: CASSLDFRNTIYF

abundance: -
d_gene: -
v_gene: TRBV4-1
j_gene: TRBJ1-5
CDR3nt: TGCGCCAGCAGCCAAGTAGCCCGGGGCGGCAATCAGCCCCAGCATTTT
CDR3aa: CASSQVARGGNQPQHF

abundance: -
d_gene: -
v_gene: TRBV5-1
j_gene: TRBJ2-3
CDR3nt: TGCGCCAGCAGAGAGCTCGGGAGTGATACGCAGTATTTT
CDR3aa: CASRELGSDTQYF

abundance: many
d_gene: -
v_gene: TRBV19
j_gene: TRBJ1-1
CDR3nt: TGTGCCAGTCGGGGGTGGGGGCTGAACACTGAAGCTTTCTTT
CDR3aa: CASRGWGLNTEAFF

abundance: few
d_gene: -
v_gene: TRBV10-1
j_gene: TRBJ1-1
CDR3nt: TGCGCCAGCAGTGAGTCCTATGGGACTGAAGCTTTCTTT
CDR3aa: CASSESYGTEAFF

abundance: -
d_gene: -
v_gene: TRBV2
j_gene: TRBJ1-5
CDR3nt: TGTGCCAGCAGTGTGGAACACGCCATCAATCAGCCCCAGAATTTT
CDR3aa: CASSVEHAINQPQNF

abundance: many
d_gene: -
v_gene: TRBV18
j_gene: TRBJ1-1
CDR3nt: TGTGCCAGCTCACCACTCGAAAACACTGAAGCTTTCTTT
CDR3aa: CASSPLENTEAFF

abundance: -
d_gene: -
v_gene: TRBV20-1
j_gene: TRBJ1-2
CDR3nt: TGCAGTGCTAGAGATTTCGGGAGCAGCTATGGCTACACCTTC
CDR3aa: CSARDFGSSYGYTF

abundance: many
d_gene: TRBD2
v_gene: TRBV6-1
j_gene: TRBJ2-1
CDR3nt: TGTGCCAGCGGGCGGGCGGGGGGGCCGTTTGATGAGCAGTTCTTC
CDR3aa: CASGRAGGPFDEQFF

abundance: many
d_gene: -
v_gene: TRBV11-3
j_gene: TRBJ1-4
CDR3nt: TGTGCCAGCAGTGCACCCGGGCCACAGATGGAAAAACTGTTTTTT
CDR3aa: CASSAPGPQMEKLFF

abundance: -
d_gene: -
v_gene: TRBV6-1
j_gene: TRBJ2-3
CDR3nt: TGTGCCACCCCAAGAAGGGAGTCCCGGGCAGATACGCAGTATTTT
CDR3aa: CATPRRESRADTQYF

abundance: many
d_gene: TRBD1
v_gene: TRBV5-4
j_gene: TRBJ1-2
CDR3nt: TGTGCCAGCAGCCCTAGGACAGGGAGGTATGGCTACACCTTC
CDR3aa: CASSPRTGRYGYTF

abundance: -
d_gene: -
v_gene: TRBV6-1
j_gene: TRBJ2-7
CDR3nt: TGTGCCAGCACCCAAGGGTCCGGAGGCTCCTACGAGCAGTACTTC
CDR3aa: CASTQGSGGSYEQYF

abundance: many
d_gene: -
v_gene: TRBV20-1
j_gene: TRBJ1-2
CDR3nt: TGCAGTGCTAGAGATCACGGTGGGGGGGAACGTGGCTACACCTTC
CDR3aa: CSARDHGGGERGYTF

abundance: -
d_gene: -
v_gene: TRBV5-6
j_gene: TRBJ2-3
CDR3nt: TGTGCCAGCAGCTTGGTGGCGACTCTCATGGATACGCAGTATTTT
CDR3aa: CASSLVATLMDTQYF

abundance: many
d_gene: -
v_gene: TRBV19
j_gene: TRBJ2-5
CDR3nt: TGTGCCAGTAGTCACATGTTACAAGAGACCCAGTACTTC
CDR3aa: CASSHMLQETQYF

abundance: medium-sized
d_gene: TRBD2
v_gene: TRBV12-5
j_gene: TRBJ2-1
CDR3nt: TGTGCTAGTGGTTTGGTGCGACTAGCGGGAGGTTCCTACAATGAGCAGTTCTTC
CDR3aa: CASGLVRLAGGSYNEQFF

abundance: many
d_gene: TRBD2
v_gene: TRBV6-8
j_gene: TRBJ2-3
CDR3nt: TGTGCCAGCAGTGCGGGACTAGCGGGGGGGCCTAAGACAGATACGCAGTATTTT
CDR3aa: CASSAGLAGGPKTDTQYF

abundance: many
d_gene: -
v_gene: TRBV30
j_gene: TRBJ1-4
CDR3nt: TGTGCCTGGAGTGTACTTCGGGAAAAACTGTTTTTT
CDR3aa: CAWSVLREKLFF

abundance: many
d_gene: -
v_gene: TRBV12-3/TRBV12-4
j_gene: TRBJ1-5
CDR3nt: TGTGCCAGCAGCCGTGATGTTCAGCCCCAGCATTTT
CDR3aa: CASSRDVQPQHF

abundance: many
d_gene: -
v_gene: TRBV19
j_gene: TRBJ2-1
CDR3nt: TGTGCCAGTAGTATCGCCAGGGGGGATGAGCAGTTCTTC
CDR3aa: CASSIARGDEQFF

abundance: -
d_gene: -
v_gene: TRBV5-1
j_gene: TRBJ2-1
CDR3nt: TGCGCCAGCAGCTTGGGTCAGTTAAATGAGCAGTTCTTC
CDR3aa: CASSLGQLNEQFF

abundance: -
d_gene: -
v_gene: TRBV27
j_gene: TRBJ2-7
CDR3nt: TGTGCCAGCAGTTCTCCTGGGAATTCCTACGAGCAGTACTTC
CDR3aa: CASSSPGNSYEQYF

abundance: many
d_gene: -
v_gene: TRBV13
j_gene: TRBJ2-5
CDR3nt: TGTGCCAGCAGCTTAGTAGCCGAAGAGACCCAGTACTTC
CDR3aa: CASSLVAEETQYF

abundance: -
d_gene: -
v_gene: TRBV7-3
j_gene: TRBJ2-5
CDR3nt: -
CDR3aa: CASSPGSNNEQFFGTSGGWETQYF

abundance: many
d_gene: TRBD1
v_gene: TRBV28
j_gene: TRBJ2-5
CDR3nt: TGTGCCAGCAGTGAAGAAACAGGGGGCTATGAGACCCAGTACTTC
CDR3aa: CASSEETGGYETQYF